This T cell receptor beta chain was identified in a study of control samples from healthy donors and cancer patients. The method was immunoSEQ multiplex PCR; TCRdb's version includes in-frame clones alone and lacks a portion of them. Listed are roughly 200,000 clones; roughly 2.2% falls within the top ten. After removal of 5 bases from V and 0 bases from J, the junction contained 5 bases not matched to a gene. The CDR3 spans 17 residues. In germline, CDR1 is MDHEN, CDR2 SYDVKM. The sequence was obtained from a woman younger than 45 in good health. The gene calls are TRBV28 and TRBJ2-1; 12 nucleotides align to TRBD2. Material: blood. CDR3 region: CASSASSGGVSYNEQFF. CDR3 in DNA: TGTGCCAGCAGTGCATCTAGCGGGGGGGTCTCCTACAATGAGCAGTTCTTC. The whole variable domain, filled in from reference TRBV28 and TRBJ2-1, reads DVKVTQSSRYLVKRTGEKVFLECVQDMDHENMFWYRQDPGLGLRLIYFSYDVKMKEKGDIPEGYSVSREKKERFSLILESASTNQTSMYLCASSASSGGVSYNEQFFGPGTRLTVL.